What follows describes a single TCR beta chain. This clone was found a few times. Its recognized antigen is unknown. Base qualities are missing; no much larger clone stands one base away. This specimen belongs to a study of cytomegalovirus exposure and HLA in healthy donors (dated by TCRdb to 2016 to 2017). About the investigation overall: An earlier analysis of some 600 of the donors reported approximately 300 Gb of sequence data and approximately 120 million unique TCR beta sequences obtained from around 180 million T cells. Rather than drawing on any new phenotypic data, the later analysis identified candidate immune exposures from TCR beta sequences and the way those sequences occurred across donors. Donor age, sex, ethnicity and CMV serostatus were compiled alongside the repertoire data. To decide whether each TCR beta V gene segment behaved as functional or pseudogenic, an earlier analysis of approximately 590 of the donors relied on high-throughput TCR beta sequencing. Every discovery cohort repertoire had been produced on one sequencing platform. Because of strong linkage in the cohort, roughly five DR-DQ haplotypes were treated as single units for association and clustering. Of the roughly 390 genotyped donors, 70% to 90% were placed in the genetic ancestry cluster associated with self-reported Caucasian donors. An early release that covered roughly 600 HLA-typed donors contained 250 to 350 gigabases of sequencing data and 85 million to 100 million unique TCR sequences. HLA typing included class I and class II loci at four-digit resolution. Along with the approximately 700-subject first cohort, a separate validation cohort of some 130 different subjects was used. Across some 400 genotyped donors of the cohort, an average of roughly 250,000 unique TCR beta nucleotide sequences per donor were sequenced, and 15% to 20% of those sequences were non-productive. A later analysis re-analyzed previously published TCR beta repertoires from hundreds of donors and added high-resolution HLA genotyping to study TCR occurrence patterns. Using immunosequencing, the study profiled T cell repertoires from fewer than 700 subjects and related those repertoires to cytomegalovirus serostatus. The study aimed to test whether cataloging public T cell receptors could reveal signatures of past pathogen exposure. Genome-wide SNP genotypes for about 65% of the roughly 670 donors were used in a later genetic analysis, which treated that subset as a discovery cohort. The number of typed donors differed by locus: 629-630 for A, B, C, DRB1 and DQB1; 500 to 550 for DQA1; some 610 for DPA1; and some 450 for DPB1. To predict cytomegalovirus infection status, the study combined high-throughput TCR immunosequencing, statistical association of individual TCRs with disease status, and machine learning. General conclusions and limits of the study: A later genetic analysis reported fewer N-insertions in productive TCRs among donors in an Asian-associated ancestry cluster than the roughly 700-donor mean. In a later genetic analysis, a missense DCLRE1C variant was associated with V-gene and J-gene trimming of TCR beta chains, and the association was replicated in an independent cohort. At a false discovery rate of 0.05, a later analysis linked under 20,000 TCR beta sequences to specific HLA alleles. In an earlier analysis of around 600 of the donors, most TCR beta V segments were observed in productive rearrangements about 87% or about 30% of the time, broadly matching IMGT annotations. According to the authors, the approach could potentially be generalized to other disease states and immunological phenotypes. In a later analysis, the rate of TCR association differed among HLA loci, with DRB1 alleles having the most associated TCRs and HLA-C alleles having the fewest. A later analysis reported that several top co-occurrence clusters appeared linked to parvovirus B19, influenza, CMV and Epstein-Barr virus. The only immune exposure information available for the cohort was CMV serostatus. The cohort was sequenced for TCR beta chains only, and without alpha or paired-chain data the features that could be detected were limited. Assigning TCR associations to individual alleles was difficult when HLA alleles, especially DR and DQ, strongly co-occurred. Because HLA typing was unavailable for some donors at each locus, only the typed subset was used in association tests. Because counts were too low, approximately 18 rarely observed V segments, including chromosome 9 orphons, were excluded from the earlier analysis of 587 of the donors. The sequencing pipeline was judged likely to have produced a cluster of highly shared sequence variants as a technical artifact. Some IMGT-functional V segments, including TRBV6-2 and TRBV6-3, could not be distinguished by the 87-base-pair reads and were therefore excluded. The study gave a list of some 150 TCR beta chains associated with cytomegalovirus. Compared with equally common non-associated chains, HLA-associated TCR beta chains in a later analysis were more clonally expanded and had lower generation probabilities. A few of the identified cytomegalovirus-associated TCR beta chains were confirmed in vitro to be specific for cytomegalovirus antigens. Correlated functional status among segregating V segments might be attributable to linkage disequilibrium, but an unknown experimental factor could not be ruled out. According to a later analysis, most CMV-associated TCR beta chains appeared to be HLA-restricted, and the HLA associations seemed to be driven largely by CMV exposure. Most TCR sequences were observed very rarely across donors, whereas some public TCRs were present in many individuals. Sequencing depth was assumed to be roughly uniform across donors in the presence/absence analyses, though that assumption may not hold. A further reported finding was that TCR beta sequences accurately predicted the HLA-A and HLA-B alleles for most subjects in the first cohort. The classifier was reported to diagnose cytomegalovirus status with high specificity and sensitivity in both the original and validation cohorts.

The library was prepared using the immunoSEQ multiplex PCR assay. For the multiplex PCR, a mixture combining 60 forward primers for TCR Vbeta segments and 13 reverse primers for TCR Jbeta segments was used. The CDR3 region of rearranged TCR beta genes was amplified from genomic DNA with a multiplex PCR assay. Amplified TCR beta libraries were sequenced as 87-base-pair reads on the Illumina HiSeq System. Per the source publication's procedure: A later analysis tallied some 79 million unique TCR beta chains across the 700 or so repertoires, and roughly 11 million of those chains were shared by two or more donors. Raw reads were error-corrected and collapsed into unique sequences with a nearest-neighbor algorithm that merged closely related sequences to remove PCR and sequencing errors. Alignment of CDR3 sequences to IMGT reference sequences was used to assign V, D and J gene segments. For a sequence to be retained, a match of at least six nucleotides was required to both a V gene segment and a J gene segment. A rearrangement counted as productive if the CDR3 had no stop codons and remained in frame with V and J, and every other rearrangement counted as non-productive. CDR3 was defined according to IMGT convention as the region running from the second conserved V-encoded cysteine to the conserved J-encoded phenylalanine. The earlier analysis of some 550 of the donors excluded any sequence lacking an unambiguous match to a single V gene segment. In an earlier analysis of 500 to 750 of the donors, V segments were called functional above 56.7% productive rearrangements and were called segregating when the between-donor standard deviation exceeded 5%. A statistical classification framework was built for diagnosing cytomegalovirus status from the catalog of TCR beta chain sequences. V and J gene assignment, in a later analysis, came from comparing TCR nucleotide sequences with IMGT/GENE-DB human TR gene sequences. The TCRdist pipeline was used in a later analysis to assign CDR3 sequences and most-parsimonious VDJ recombination scenarios. In a later analysis, each TCR beta chain was defined by its CDR3 amino acid sequence together with its V-gene family, and reads without a unique V-gene family were excluded. A later analysis removed nearly 600 highly shared, low-generation-probability nucleotide sequences to deal with suspected cross-contamination and a sequencing artifact. In a later analysis, a clonal expansion index for each public chain was calculated from normalized within-repertoire ranks of inferred template counts. A later analysis computed generation probabilities with a VDJ recombination model fitted to out-of-frame rearrangements, and checked the results against IGoR. Hypergeometric tests were used in a later analysis to score TCR-TCR, TCR-HLA and TCR-CMV co-occurrence, with a repertoire-size bias correction applied to the TCR pairs. False discovery rates were estimated in a later analysis by permuting HLA or CMV assignments 20 times. A later analysis grouped co-occurring TCRs with DBSCAN, adding TCRdist sequence similarity when clustering within HLA-allele-positive subsets. For co-occurrence clustering, repertoires with fewer than 30,000 or more than 120,000 public chains were excluded, along with roughly 5 repertoires with anomalous nucleotide sharing. TCRdb obtained this table from immuneACCESS and retained in-frame rearrangements with V and J assigned. These tables miss some clones; where compared with another copy, unresolved V genes account for less than half of the shortfall, and the remainder is unexplained. That table is the source of V, J and clone size, and D and trimming were worked out from the DNA. In this sample the table shows more than 80,000 clones, around four fifths of which occur a single time. Of the sample, around 3.6% is held by the ten largest clones.

The cohort comprised 666 healthy bone marrow donors. All cohort members were sampled while nominally healthy, although unrecorded immune exposures were likely present. The donor was CMV seropositive and was included in the group of 289 seropositive cohort members. Each donor provided a peripheral blood sample, and peripheral blood mononuclear cells were used for TCR beta sequencing. The Qiagen DNeasy Blood Extraction Kit was used to extract genomic DNA from the blood cell samples. From the cysteine through the phenylalanine, the CDR3 covers 13 amino acids. Of all the DNA, just the CDR3 is kept, 39 bases in frame from base 1. The germline V gene yields MRHNA for CDR1 and SNTAGT for CDR2. At the junction V is shortened by 3 bases and J by 5 bases; bases outside the gene matches: 0.

The receptor was derived from a female donor in good health and CMV-seropositive. Material for sequencing was PBMCs. In this chain, TRBV6-4 is recombined with TRBJ1-1; TRBD1 fits 10 bases in the junction. The encoded CDR3 is CASSEGQGTEAFF. The nucleotide sequence is TGTGCCAGCAGTGAGGGACAGGGGACTGAAGCTTTCTTT.